Listed here are 8 T cell receptor beta chains from one sample, sequenced in a study of blood T cell repertoires in COVID-19. Some clones are missing from TCRdb's copy, which holds only in-frame ones; the method was immunoSEQ multiplex PCR. The repertoire consists of 200,000 to 300,000 clones, with around 84% occurring once and the leading ten covering around 2.4%. The sequencing sample was made of peripheral blood. The receptors were sampled from a man aged 40-55 years who had recovered from COVID-19.

About this clone itself: Other nucleotide sequences in the sample specify the same CDR3. V is TRBV7-6 and J is TRBJ2-7, with 13 bases identical to TRBD2. The V gene end was trimmed by 1 base and the J gene end by 3 bases; junction bases not matched to a gene: 0. Germline V gene data show CDR1 as SGHVS and CDR2 as FNYEAQ. CDR3 length: 15 residues. The CDR3 reads CASSLGTSGSYEQYF. The CDR3 DNA reads TGTGCCAGCAGCTTAGGGACTAGCGGGAGCTACGAGCAGTACTTC.

With regard to this clone: Distinct nucleotide sequences in the sample also encode this CDR3. V is TRBV9 and J is TRBJ2-5, with D perhaps TRBD2 (5 bases). The CDR3 loop spans 15 amino acids. Trimming pared 1 base from V and 0 bases from J, leaving 10 bases between. Germline V gene data show CDR1 as SGDLS and CDR2 as YYNGEE. CDR3 amino acids: CASSVRRGYQETQYF. In nucleotides, the CDR3 is TGTGCCAGCAGCGTAAGGAGAGGGTACCAAGAGACCCAGTACTTC.

J is TRBJ2-1 and V is TRBV9, with 7 bases aligning to TRBD2. CDR1 and CDR2 (germline): SGDLS, YYNGEE. Trimming removed 3 bases from V and 10 bases from J; junction bases left unmatched: 10. This CDR3 region has 14 residues. The CDR3 spells CASSAGPQGGEQFF. The CDR3 bases are TGTGCCAGCAGCGCCGGCCCCCAGGGAGGGGAGCAGTTCTTC.

The chain is built from TRBV5-1 and TRBJ2-2; 11 bases are shared with TRBD1. The V segment lost 0 bases and the J segment 6 bases; nucleotides outside the gene matches: 4. Looked up from germline, CDR1 is SGHRS and CDR2 is YFSETQ. This CDR3 is built from 16 residues. The DNA for the CDR3 is TGCGCCAGCAGCTTGGCCGGACAGGGGGCATCCGGGGAGCTGTTTTTT. This sequence encodes CASSLAGQGASGELFF.

This rearrangement joins TRBV4-3 to TRBJ1-6; 7 nucleotides agree with TRBD1. Unmatched junction bases numbered 9, after V lost 0 bases and J lost 10 bases. Germline V gives CDR1 LGHNA, CDR2 YSLEER. The CDR3 sequence is 16 residues long. The CDR3 loop reads CASSQDRDRMGSPLHF. CDR3 coding DNA: TGCGCCAGCAGCCAAGATCGGGACAGAATGGGATCACCCCTCCACTTT.

The rearrangement uses TRBV5-1 and TRBJ1-3; 8 bases map to TRBD1. Trimming cost V 0 bases and J 3 bases; bases outside gene matches: 2. The germline V gene has CDR1 SGHRS and CDR2 YFSETQ. The CDR3 extends over 15 amino acids. The CDR3 is CASSLDRGYGNTIYF. The CDR3 DNA reads TGCGCCAGCAGCTTGGACAGGGGGTATGGAAACACCATATATTTT. Complete variable domain (other parts from reference TRBV5-1 and TRBJ1-3): KAGVTQTPRYLIKTRGQQVTLSCSPISGHRSVSWYQQTPGQGLQFLFEYFSETQRNKGNFPGRFSGRQFSNSRSEMNVSTLELGDSALYLCASSLDRGYGNTIYFGEGSWLTVV.

The V gene is TRBV11-3, the J gene TRBJ2-1, with TRBD2 identical over 10 bases. The germline V gene encodes CDR1 SGHNT and CDR2 YENEEA. This CDR3 comprises 14 residues. V lost 6 bases, J lost 10 bases, and 9 bases stayed unmatched. The CDR3 bases are TGTGCCAGCAGTGAAAGCGGGGGGGCCCGGGAGCAGTTCTTC. Translation: CASSESGGAREQFF.

This clone has at least ten counts. The rearrangement joins TRBV5-5 to TRBJ1-2; no definite D call. Germline CDR1 is SGHKS and CDR2 is YYEKEE (reference sequence). This CDR3 spans 11 amino acids. V was cut by 0 bases and J by 7 bases, with 4 bases left in between. CDR3 protein: CASSLVSGYTF. The CDR3 DNA sequence: TGTGCCAGCAGCTTGGTGAGTGGCTACACCTTC.